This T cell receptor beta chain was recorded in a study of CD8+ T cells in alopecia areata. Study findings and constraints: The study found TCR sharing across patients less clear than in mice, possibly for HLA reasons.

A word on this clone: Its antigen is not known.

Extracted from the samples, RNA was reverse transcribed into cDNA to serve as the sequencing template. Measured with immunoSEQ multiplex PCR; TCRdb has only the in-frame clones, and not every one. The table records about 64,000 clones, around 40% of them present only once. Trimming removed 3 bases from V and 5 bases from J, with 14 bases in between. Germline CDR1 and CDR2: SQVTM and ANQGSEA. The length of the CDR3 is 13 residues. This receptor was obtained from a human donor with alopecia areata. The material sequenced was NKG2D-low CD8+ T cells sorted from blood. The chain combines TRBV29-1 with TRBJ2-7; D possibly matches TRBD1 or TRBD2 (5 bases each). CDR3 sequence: CSVELGGNDEQYF. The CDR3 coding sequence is TGCAGCGTTGAGCTTGGGGGAAATGACGAGCAGTACTTC.